This T cell receptor (beta chain) was recovered during a study of cytomegalovirus exposure and HLA in healthy donors (TCRdb year 2017). About the investigation overall: In an earlier analysis of some 610 of the donors, 250 to 350 Gb of sequence data and 117 million unique TCR beta sequences from 150 million to 200 million T cells were reported. Approximately 310 gigabases of sequencing data and 70 million to 95 million unique TCR sequences made up an early release that covered several hundred HLA-typed donors. Of the roughly 400 genotyped donors, over 65% fell in the genetic ancestry cluster associated with self-reported Caucasian donors. The aim of the study was to test whether cataloging public T cell receptors could identify signatures of past pathogen exposure. Using immunosequencing, the study profiled T cell repertoires from 666 subjects and related those repertoires to cytomegalovirus serostatus. A separate validation cohort of 90 to 150 different subjects was used in addition to the approximately 610-subject first cohort. High-throughput TCR immunosequencing, statistical association of individual TCRs with disease status, and machine learning were combined to predict cytomegalovirus infection status. To study patterns of TCR occurrence, a later analysis re-analyzed previously published TCR beta repertoires from 550 to 800 donors and added high-resolution HLA genotyping. The later analysis used no new phenotypic data to find candidate immune exposures, relying instead on TCR beta sequences and their occurrence across donors. An earlier analysis of 587 of the donors used high-throughput TCR beta sequencing to judge whether each TCR beta V gene segment behaved as functional or pseudogenic. Donor age, sex, ethnicity and CMV serostatus were compiled together with the repertoire data. A later genetic analysis took genome-wide SNP genotypes for about three fifths of the 666 donors and used that subset as a discovery cohort. All discovery cohort repertoires had been generated using a single sequencing platform. HLA typing covered class I and class II loci at four-digit resolution. The number of typed donors differed by locus: about 620-640 for A, B, C, DRB1 and DQB1; some 500 for DQA1; around 580 for DPA1; and around 470 for DPB1. Five DR-DQ haplotypes were treated as single units for association and clustering because of strong linkage in the cohort. On average, roughly 240,000 unique TCR beta nucleotide sequences were sequenced per donor among several hundred genotyped donors of the cohort, with roughly 18% of those sequences being non-productive.

Study-wide findings and limitations: The earlier analysis of 587 of the donors excluded 15 to 20 rarely observed V segments, including chromosome 9 orphons, because counts were too low. In a later analysis, most CMV-associated TCR beta chains were found to appear HLA-restricted, with HLA associations seemingly driven largely by CMV exposure. A cluster of highly shared sequence variants was judged likely to be a technical artifact of the sequencing pipeline. The authors suggested that the approach could potentially be extended to other disease states and immunological phenotypes. In a later genetic analysis, fewer N-insertions in productive TCRs were reported among donors in an Asian-associated ancestry cluster than the roughly 700-donor mean. The classifier was reported to diagnose cytomegalovirus status with high specificity and sensitivity in both the original cohort and the validation cohort. HLA typing was unavailable for some donors at each locus, so association tests used only the typed subset. Some IMGT-functional V segments, including TRBV6-2 and TRBV6-3, could not be told apart with the 87-base-pair reads, so those segments were excluded. In vitro tests confirmed that three of the cytomegalovirus-associated TCR beta chains recognize cytomegalovirus antigens. This cohort had only TCR beta chains sequenced, and the lack of alpha or paired-chain data limited which features could be detected. When HLA alleles, especially DR and DQ, strongly co-occurred, TCR associations were difficult to assign to individual alleles. In the study, roughly 160 TCR beta chains were listed as associated with cytomegalovirus. A later analysis found that TCR association rates varied across HLA loci, with DRB1 alleles showing the most associated TCRs and HLA-C alleles the fewest. Most TCR sequences were seen in very few donors, while some public TCRs were found in many individuals. The presence/absence analyses assumed that sequencing depth was roughly uniform across donors, and that assumption may not be true. Correlated functional status among segregating V segments might reflect linkage disequilibrium, but an unknown experimental factor could not be ruled out. In a later analysis, HLA-associated TCR beta chains were found to be more clonally expanded and to have lower generation probabilities than equally common non-associated chains. Several of the top co-occurrence clusters appeared to be linked to parvovirus B19, influenza, CMV and Epstein-Barr virus, according to a later analysis. V-gene and J-gene trimming of TCR beta chains was associated with a missense DCLRE1C variant in a later genetic analysis, and the association was replicated in an independent cohort. In an earlier analysis of 450 to 750 of the donors, most TCR beta V segments appeared in productive rearrangements about 90% or about 30% of the time, broadly matching IMGT annotations. A further reported finding was that TCR beta sequences accurately predicted the HLA-A and HLA-B alleles for most subjects in the first cohort. For the cohort, immune exposure information was limited to CMV serostatus. A later analysis associated 16,951 TCR beta sequences with specific HLA alleles at a false discovery rate of 0.05.

Libraries were built with the immunoSEQ multiplex PCR assay. The multiplex PCR relied on a mix of 60 forward primers for TCR Vbeta segments and 13 reverse primers for TCR Jbeta segments. The CDR3 region of rearranged TCR beta genes was amplified from genomic DNA with a multiplex PCR assay. The Illumina HiSeq System was used to sequence the amplified TCR beta libraries as 87-base-pair reads. Under the source paper's analysis protocol: A later analysis counted approximately 84 million unique TCR beta chains across the 690 or so repertoires, and some 12 million of these chains were shared by at least two donors. Raw reads were error-corrected and collapsed into unique sequences by a nearest-neighbor algorithm in which closely related sequences were merged to remove PCR and sequencing errors. V, D and J gene segments were assigned by aligning CDR3 sequences to IMGT reference sequences. For a sequence to be retained, a match of at least six nucleotides to both a V gene segment and a J gene segment was required. Rearrangements were classified as productive when the CDR3 lacked stop codons and remained in frame with V and J, and all other rearrangements were classified as non-productive. CDR3 was defined according to IMGT convention as the region running from the second conserved V-encoded cysteine to the conserved J-encoded phenylalanine. In an earlier analysis of 500 to 650 of the donors, sequences lacking an unambiguous match to a single V gene segment were excluded. An earlier analysis of 587 of the donors classified V segments as functional when productive rearrangements were above 56.7% and as segregating when the standard deviation between donors was above 5%. A statistical classification framework was built to diagnose cytomegalovirus status from the catalog of TCR beta chain sequences. A later analysis assigned V and J genes by comparing TCR nucleotide sequences with IMGT/GENE-DB human TR gene sequences. The TCRdist pipeline was used in a later analysis to assign CDR3 sequences and most-parsimonious VDJ recombination scenarios. In a later analysis, every TCR beta chain was defined by the combination of its CDR3 amino acid sequence and its V-gene family, and reads without a unique V-gene family were dropped. To address suspected cross-contamination and a sequencing artifact, a later analysis removed 550 to 750 highly shared, low-generation-probability nucleotide sequences. For each public chain, a later analysis derived a clonal expansion index from normalized ranks of inferred template counts within each repertoire. Generation probabilities in a later analysis came from a VDJ recombination model fitted to out-of-frame rearrangements, and those results were checked against IGoR. Hypergeometric tests were used in a later analysis to score TCR-TCR, TCR-HLA and TCR-CMV co-occurrence, with a repertoire-size bias correction applied to the TCR pairs. To estimate false discovery rates, a later analysis permuted the HLA or CMV assignments 20 times. In a later analysis, co-occurring TCRs were grouped using DBSCAN, and TCRdist sequence similarity was added for clustering within HLA-allele-positive subsets. Co-occurrence clustering excluded repertoires with fewer than 30,000 or more than 120,000 public chains, plus five with anomalous nucleotide sharing. TCRdb's version of the immuneACCESS table is confined to in-frame rearrangements and falls short of the full clone set. An unresolved V gene accounts for under half of the shortfall where checked; the remainder is of unknown origin. V, J and clone size reflect that table, while D and trimming were determined from the DNA. The sample profile shows about 180,000 clones; 77% of them were found once. The ten largest clones take up 1.4% of the sample.

In total, approximately 690 healthy bone marrow donors made up the cohort. At the time of sampling, every cohort member was nominally healthy, though immune exposures that went unrecorded were likely present. The donor was CMV seronegative and was included in the group of hundreds of seronegative cohort members. Each donor provided a peripheral blood sample, and peripheral blood mononuclear cells were used for TCR beta sequencing. The Qiagen DNeasy Blood Extraction Kit was used to extract genomic DNA from the blood cell samples. Inclusive of the bounding cysteine and phenylalanine, the CDR3 is 12 residues long. The kept DNA is CDR3 alone, 36 bases in frame from the first base. Reading the germline V gene gives CDR1 SGHTA and CDR2 FQGNSA. Trimming costs V 8 bases and J 6 bases, and their ends lie 13 bases apart. Regarding this clone: Its target antigen remains unknown. Per-base quality was not reported, and no clone a single base away is much larger than it.

The sequence derives from a man aged 18-30 years in good health and CMV-seronegative. The sample consisted of PBMCs. The receptor chain draws on TRBV7-2 and TRBJ1-2, with TRBD1 tentatively as D gene (6 bases match). DNA sequence: TGTGCCAGCCGACGACAGGAGGATGGCTACACCTTC. This encodes CASRRQEDGYTF.